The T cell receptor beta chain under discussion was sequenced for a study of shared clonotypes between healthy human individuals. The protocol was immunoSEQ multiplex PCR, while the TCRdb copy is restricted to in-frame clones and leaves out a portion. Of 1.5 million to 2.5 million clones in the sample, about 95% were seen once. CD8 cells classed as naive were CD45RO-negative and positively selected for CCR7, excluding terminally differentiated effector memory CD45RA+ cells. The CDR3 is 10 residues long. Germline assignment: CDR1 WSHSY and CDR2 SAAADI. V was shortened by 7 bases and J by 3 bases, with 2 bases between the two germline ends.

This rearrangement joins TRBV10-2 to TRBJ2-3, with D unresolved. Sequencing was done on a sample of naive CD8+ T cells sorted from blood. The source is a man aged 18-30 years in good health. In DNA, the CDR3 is TGCGCCAGCAAGACAGATACGCAGTATTTT. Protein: CASKTDTQYF.